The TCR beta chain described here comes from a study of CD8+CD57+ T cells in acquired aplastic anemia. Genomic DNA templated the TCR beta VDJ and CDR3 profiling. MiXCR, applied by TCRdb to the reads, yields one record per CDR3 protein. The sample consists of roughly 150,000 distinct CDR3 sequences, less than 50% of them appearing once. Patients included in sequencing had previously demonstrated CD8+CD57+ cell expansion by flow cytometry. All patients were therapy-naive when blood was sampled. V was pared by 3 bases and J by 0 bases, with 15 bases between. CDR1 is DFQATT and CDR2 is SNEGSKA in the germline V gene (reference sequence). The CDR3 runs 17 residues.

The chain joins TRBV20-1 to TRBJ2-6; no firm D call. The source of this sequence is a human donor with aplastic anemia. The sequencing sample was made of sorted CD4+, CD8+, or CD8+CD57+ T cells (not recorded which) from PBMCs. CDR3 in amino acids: CSASAGSALSGANVLTF. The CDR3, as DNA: TGCAGTGCTAGCGCTGGATCTGCCCTCTCTGGGGCCAACGTCCTGACTTTC.